Listed below are T cell receptor beta chains from one sample, sequenced in a study of long-term antiretroviral therapy in people with HIV. Data came from immunoSEQ multiplex PCR; TCRdb stores just in-frame clones and leaves some out. Of approximately 17,000 clones in the sample, roughly 80% are singletons; the top ten hold roughly 18%. The source material was unsorted PBMCs, sampled 0.6 years after starting antiretroviral therapy. The origin of the receptors is a young woman with HIV. The CDR3 runs from the conserved cysteine through the conserved F or W. A D gene is named only where the DNA matches it firmly. Size is omitted from some rows. Given values are once, few, many or a class for expanded clones.

TRBJ2-2 NA TRBV7-3 NA TGTGCCAGCAGCTTAACCCCGGGGGCCGTAAACACCGGGGAGCTGTTTTTT CASSLTPGAVNTGELFF
TRBJ2-3 NA TRBV29-1 NA TGCAGCGTTGTGCGAGGGAACCGGGAGTATTTT CSVVRGNREYF
TRBJ1-4 NA TRBV19 NA TGTGCCAGTTCCCGGACAAGGGGGGATGAAAAACTGTTTTTT CASSRTRGDEKLFF
TRBJ2-7 NA TRBV5-4 TRBD2 TGTGCCAGCAGACCCGGGACTAGCGGCGAGCAGTACTTC CASRPGTSGEQYF
TRBJ2-1 NA TRBV28 NA TGTGCCAGCAGTTTATCGAAGTCCTACAATGAGCAGTTCTTC CASSLSKSYNEQFF
TRBJ2-1 NA TRBV6-1 TRBD2 TGTGCCAGCAGTGTATGGGCGGGAGAGGACAATGAGCAGTTCTTC CASSVWAGEDNEQFF
TRBJ2-5 NA TRBV28 TRBD2 TGTGCCAGCAGGCCCCGACTAGCGGGATCGAGGGAGACCCAGTACTTC CASRPRLAGSRETQYF
TRBJ2-1 NA TRBV11-2 TRBD2 TGTGCCAGCAGCTTAGAGGCTAGCGGGGGAAGTTATGAGCAGTTCTTC CASSLEASGGSYEQFF
TRBJ1-2 NA TRBV7-3 TRBD1 TGTGCCAGCAGTTCTCCGACAGGGAAAGGTGGCTACACCTTC CASSSPTGKGGYTF
TRBJ2-1 NA TRBV5-1 NA TGCGCCAGCGGCGCCTTCGGTCCACACAATGAGCAGTTCTTC CASGAFGPHNEQFF
TRBJ1-2 NA TRBV2 NA TGTGCCAGCAGTGAGGAGAACTATGGCTACACCTTC CASSEENYGYTF
TRBJ2-2 NA TRBV9 TRBD2 TGTGCCAGCAGCGTCCATTCCCGGACTAGTTCGGTCACCGGGGAGCTGTTTTTT CASSVHSRTSSVTGELFF
TRBJ1-1 NA TRBV19 TRBD1 TGTGCCAGTAGTTTAGCCGGGACAGTGGGGAACACTGAAGCTTTCTTT CASSLAGTVGNTEAFF
TRBJ1-6 NA TRBV9 TRBD1 TGTGCCAGCAGCAGGGACAGCTATAATTCACCCCTCCACTTT CASSRDSYNSPLHF
TRBJ2-3 NA TRBV29-1 TRBD1 TGCAGCGCTGACAGGGGCGGAACAGATACGCAGTATTTT CSADRGGTDTQYF
TRBJ2-2 NA TRBV9 NA TGTGCCAGCAGCGGAGGAAGGGAGGCCGGGGAGCTGTTTTTT CASSGGREAGELFF
TRBJ1-1 NA TRBV18 NA TGTGCCAGCTCACAAGAGAACACTGAAGCTTTCTTT CASSQENTEAFF
TRBJ1-1 NA TRBV6-1 TRBD1 TGTGCCAGCAGTGAAGCGCCTCCAGGGGGGCCTCACACTGAAGCTTTCTTT CASSEAPPGGPHTEAFF
TRBJ1-2 NA TRBV27 NA TGTGCCAGCAGTTTATTGGACTCTAACTATGGCTACACCTTC CASSLLDSNYGYTF
TRBJ2-1 NA TRBV5-1 TRBD2 TGCGCCAGCAGCTCGCCCCCCGGGACTAGCGGGATCGACTCCTACAATGAGCAGTTCTTC CASSSPPGTSGIDSYNEQFF
TRBJ2-5 NA TRBV28 NA TGTGCCAGCAGTTTATCCCCGGGACTTCAGGAGACCCAGTACTTC CASSLSPGLQETQYF
TRBJ2-3 NA TRBV14 NA TGTGCCAGCAGCCTACAGCCGACTAGCACAGATACGCAGTATTTT CASSLQPTSTDTQYF
TRBJ1-4 NA TRBV23-1 NA TGCGCCAGCTGCCCTATGGTGGAAGGGAATGAAAAACTGTTTTTT CASCPMVEGNEKLFF
TRBJ2-1 few TRBV9 TRBD2 TGTGCCAGCAGCGGGGGACTAGCGGGGCACTACGATGAGCAGTTCTTC CASSGGLAGHYDEQFF
TRBJ1-3 NA TRBV7-2 NA TGTGCCAGCAGCTCTGGTTCCGGAAACACCATATATTTT CASSSGSGNTIYF
TRBJ2-2 few TRBV7-8 NA TGTGCCAGCACCGTCCACACCGGGGAGCTGTTTTTT CASTVHTGELFF
TRBJ1-4 once TRBV28 TRBD1 TGTGCCAGCAGTTTAGGAGCAGGGGGCGGAGAAAAACTGTTTTTT CASSLGAGGGEKLFF
TRBJ2-5 NA TRBV7-6 TRBD2 TGTGCCAGCAGCTTAATGAAGGGGCGGGAGGTGCGAGAGACCCAGTACTTC CASSLMKGREVRETQYF
TRBJ2-1 NA TRBV25-1 TRBD1 TGTGCCGGCAGTATCCGGGACAGGGGCTCTTTCTCCTACAATGAGCAGTTCTTC CAGSIRDRGSFSYNEQFF
TRBJ2-7 NA TRBV4-2 TRBD2 TGTGCCAGCAGTCTAGGGGGACTAGCGGGGGGATCTATCCCTTACGAGCAGTACTTC CASSLGGLAGGSIPYEQYF
TRBJ1-5 NA TRBV28 TRBD1 TGTGCCAGCAGTTCACCACAGGGGGGCAATCAGCCCCAGCATTTT CASSSPQGGNQPQHF
TRBJ2-3 NA TRBV4-1 TRBD2 TGCGCCAGCAGCCGGGAGGGACTAGCGGGAGGAGGGGATACGCAGTATTTT CASSREGLAGGGDTQYF
TRBJ1-1 NA TRBV5-6 NA TGTGCCAGCAGCTTGGCAGGGCTGACTGAAGCTTTCTTT CASSLAGLTEAFF
TRBJ2-5 NA TRBV15 NA TGTGCCACCAGCAGGAAACAGGGATTAGAGACCCAGTACTTC CATSRKQGLETQYF
TRBJ1-1 NA TRBV7-3 NA TGTGCCAGCAGCTTAGGCCAGGGGACCACTGAAGCTTTCTTT CASSLGQGTTEAFF
TRBJ2-3 NA TRBV7-3 TRBD1 TGTGCCAGCAGCTTATCAGGGGGCAGCACAGATACGCAGTATTTT CASSLSGGSTDTQYF
TRBJ1-3 NA TRBV19 NA TGTGCCAGTAGTATAGCGGACAGCCTCTCTGGAAACACCATATATTTT CASSIADSLSGNTIYF
TRBJ1-1 NA TRBV19 TRBD1 TGTGCCAGTAGTGTGCACAGGGGAATGAACACTGAAGCTTTCTTT CASSVHRGMNTEAFF
TRBJ2-3 NA TRBV6-1 TRBD2 TGTGCCAGCAGGATCCAGCGGGGGGGCTCAGATACGCAGTATTTT CASRIQRGGSDTQYF
TRBJ1-6 NA TRBV6-5 TRBD1 TGTGCCAGCAGTTACTCTCAGGGGGGAATCGTCACCCTCCACTTT CASSYSQGGIVTLHF
TRBJ1-3 few TRBV20-1 NA TGCAGTGCTAGGAGGGGGGACACCATATATTTT CSARRGDTIYF
TRBJ2-7 NA TRBV9 TRBD1 TGTGCCAGCAGCGACCGGGACAGTTACGAGCAGTACTTC CASSDRDSYEQYF
TRBJ1-5 medium-sized TRBV7-8 NA TGTGCCAGCAGCTGGGGGTCGGGGCATGGTCAGCCCCAGCATTTT CASSWGSGHGQPQHF
TRBJ1-6 NA TRBV9 NA TGTGCCAGCAGCGGGGAGGGATATTCACCCCTCCACTTT CASSGEGYSPLHF
TRBJ2-7 once TRBV28 TRBD2 TGTGCCAGCGGGGGACTAGCGGTTCCCTACGAGCAGTACTTC CASGGLAVPYEQYF
TRBJ2-5 NA TRBV6-5 NA TGTGCCAGCACCAGACAGTTAAGCGGAGGGGGGACCCAGTACTTC CASTRQLSGGGTQYF
TRBJ2-3 NA TRBV14 NA TGTGCCAGCCAAGATTCAGATACGCAGTATTTT CASQDSDTQYF
TRBJ1-2 NA TRBV5-3 TRBD1 TGTGACGGTCCCGGGACAGGGGGTAGGTTGTATGGCTACACCTTC CDGPGTGGRLYGYTF
TRBJ2-7 NA TRBV11-2 TRBD1 TGTGCCAGCAGCTTATGGGACAGGGGATACGAGCAGTACTTC CASSLWDRGYEQYF
TRBJ1-4 NA TRBV7-9 TRBD1 TGTGCCAGCAGCACAGGGGGAGAAAAACTGTTTTTT CASSTGGEKLFF
TRBJ1-1 NA TRBV4-2 NA TGTGCCAGCAGCCAAGAAAGGATGAGTTTTGGTGAAGCTTTCTTT CASSQERMSFGEAFF
TRBJ2-3 NA TRBV2 NA TGTGCCAGCAGTGCGGACTACAATGCGGATACGCAGTATTTT CASSADYNADTQYF
TRBJ1-5 few TRBV4-1 NA TGCGCCAGCAGCCAAGGAGTAAGCAATCAGCCCCAGCATTTT CASSQGVSNQPQHF
TRBJ1-1 once TRBV6-1 NA TGTGCCAGCATGAGGCGCCTCGGGGTGAACACTGAAGCTTTCTTT CASMRRLGVNTEAFF
TRBJ1-4 NA TRBV4-3 NA TGCGCCAGCAGCCAAGAAGGGGCAAGTAATGAAAAACTGTTTTTT CASSQEGASNEKLFF
TRBJ1-4 NA TRBV7-8 NA TGTGCCAGCAGCGCCAGGGTTGAAAAACTGTTTTTT CASSARVEKLFF
TRBJ2-1 NA TRBV6-1 TRBD2 TGTGCCAGCAGTTCCGGACTAGCGGGAGGTCGGGAGCAGTTCTTC CASSSGLAGGREQFF
TRBJ1-6 NA TRBV7-9 NA TGTGCCAGCAGCTATAGGACGGATAATAATTCACCCCTCCACTTT CASSYRTDNNSPLHF
TRBJ1-2 NA TRBV19 NA TGTGCCAGTAGTCTCCGGGACCAAGGCTACACCTTC CASSLRDQGYTF
TRBJ1-1 NA TRBV20-1 NA TGCAGTGCTAGCTACGGGAAAGCTTTCTTT CSASYGKAFF